This T cell receptor beta chain was profiled in a study of radiotherapy plus CTLA-4 blockade in lung cancer (dated by TCRdb to the late 2010s). General notes on the study: Objective responses were observed in 15% to 20% of enrolled patients, and disease control was achieved in less than 35%.

In this study, focal radiation therapy paired with CTLA-4 blockade (ipilimumab) was tested in patients who had chemo-refractory metastatic non-small-cell lung cancer. What the research found in general, with its limitations: The strongest predictors of response were reported to be early dynamic shifts in blood T cell clones along with a rise in serum interferon-beta following radiation. After treatment with radiotherapy and ipilimumab, TCR clones that originated in tumors expanded in peripheral blood.

Library creation used the immunoSEQ multiplex PCR assay. The table comes from immuneACCESS by way of TCRdb, which keeps in-frame sequences with V and J called. Part of the clones is missing from these tables; in studies checked, under half for an unresolved V gene and the rest for unknown reasons. The sample table contains about 32,000 clones; only one count was recorded for more than 70% of them. About 5.8% of the sample goes to the ten largest clones. V loses 4 bases, J loses 10 bases, and the germline ends lie 19 bases apart. CDR1 and CDR2, looked up from the germline V gene, are SNHLY and FYNNEI. CDR3 length: 15 amino acids, cysteine to phenylalanine. Only the CDR3 part of the read is kept: 45 bases, read in frame from the first base. A remark on this clone: What antigen it recognizes has not been identified. No much larger clone exists at a distance of one base, and base qualities are not known.

The TCR sequence derives from a human donor with non-small cell lung cancer who had stable disease on radiotherapy plus ipilimumab. The sample in question was peripheral blood, obtained from a patient treated with radiotherapy plus ipilimumab. This receptor chain uses TRBV2 and TRBJ1-4, with TRBD1 as a weak D call on 6 bases. The DNA is TGTGCCAGCAGTGGGGGTGGGCCTCCACAGGGAAAACTGTTTTTT. Its protein product is CASSGGGPPQGKLFF.